This T cell receptor (beta chain) was observed in a study of T cells after yellow fever vaccination (dated 2019 in TCRdb). Study-level background: Libraries from fractions with low cell numbers were prepared with the SMART-Seq v4 Ultra Low Input RNA kit. Two healthy male donors, one aged 18 to 29 and one aged 30 to 40 years, were included in the cohort. To follow T-cell clones before and after primary and booster YFV17D yellow fever vaccination, bulk TCR alpha and beta repertoires were sequenced over time. Blood was collected at multiple timepoints before and after primary and secondary immunization, and bulk PBMC replicates and cell subsets were isolated. What the work shows at the level of the full study, not this receptor alone: Compared with the primary T-cell response, the secondary T-cell response was faster but weaker, reaching its peak on day 5 rather than on day 15. A small fraction of clonotypes appeared in both the CD4 and CD8 compartments, likely as a result of convergent recombination. After the booster, most of the clones that had expanded following primary vaccination were detected again (almost 98% of CD4 and around 87% of CD8), which suggests that memory was broadly maintained. Computational filtering was required because FACS-sorted repertoires could contain abundant contaminating clonotypes from the bulk population. Because only a couple of donors were included in the study, the extent to which the findings can be generalized is limited.

Interpreted using the paper, the treatment or condition label stands for: live attenuated yellow fever vaccine strain. At each blood-draw timepoint, two biological replicates of bulk PBMCs were obtained. PBMCs were isolated from peripheral blood using a standard Ficoll-Paque protocol. RNA was extracted with TriZol from bulk PBMCs, CD4 and CD8 fractions, and dextramer-positive and dextramer-negative fractions. Concerning this clonotype itself: Its antigen remains unidentified. No base-level quality is on record; no much larger clone is a single base apart.

V is reduced by 4 bases and J by 4 bases, leaving a spacing of 11 bases between them. CDR1 and CDR2, looked up from the germline V gene, are SGDLS and YYNGEE. The CDR3 runs 13 amino acids, cysteine and phenylalanine included. The retained sequence is limited to the CDR3, 39 bases, with the frame set at the first base. Data came from an Illumina NovaSeq 6000. TCR cDNA was synthesized by 5'RACE template switching, through which a universal primer site and unique molecular identifiers were introduced. Priming of cDNA synthesis was performed from both the TCR alpha and TCR beta constant segments. Library amplification used two PCR steps, and the second PCR step added sample barcodes and sequencing adapters. Sequencing of libraries was performed on Illumina HiSeq 2500 (2x100 bp) or NovaSeq (2x150 bp). The authors processed their data as follows. Reads were demultiplexed and collapsed into UMI consensus sequences with MIGEC, and V(D)J alignment was performed with MiXCR. Vaccine-responding clonotypes were defined with edgeR using replicate PBMC samples, requiring FDR below 0.01 and a log2 fold change above 5 up to day 15. Each bulk clonotype received a CD4 or CD8 identity based on whether the sequenced CD4 or CD8 repertoire contained that clonotype at higher abundance. TCRdb trimmed the raw reads at Q25, called clones with MiXCR and kept productive beta chains. Rows are unified per CDR3 protein, each entry keeping the most common DNA and genes. What appears here as the V and J calls and clone size reflects TCRdb's work, not the paper's. The sample profile shows more than 300,000 distinct CDR3 sequences; approximately 4% of them were found once. The ten largest clones represent approximately 19% of the sample.

This receptor chain uses TRBV9 and TRBJ1-1, and possibly TRBD1, on 5 matching bases. The sample in question was PBMCs, obtained 15 days after the yellow fever booster vaccination. The receptor was derived from a man younger than 35 who received the YFV17D yellow fever vaccine. Here the CDR3 is given as CASSPGTGTEAFF. The bases are TGTGCCAGCAGCCCAGGGACGGGCACTGAAGCTTTCTTT.